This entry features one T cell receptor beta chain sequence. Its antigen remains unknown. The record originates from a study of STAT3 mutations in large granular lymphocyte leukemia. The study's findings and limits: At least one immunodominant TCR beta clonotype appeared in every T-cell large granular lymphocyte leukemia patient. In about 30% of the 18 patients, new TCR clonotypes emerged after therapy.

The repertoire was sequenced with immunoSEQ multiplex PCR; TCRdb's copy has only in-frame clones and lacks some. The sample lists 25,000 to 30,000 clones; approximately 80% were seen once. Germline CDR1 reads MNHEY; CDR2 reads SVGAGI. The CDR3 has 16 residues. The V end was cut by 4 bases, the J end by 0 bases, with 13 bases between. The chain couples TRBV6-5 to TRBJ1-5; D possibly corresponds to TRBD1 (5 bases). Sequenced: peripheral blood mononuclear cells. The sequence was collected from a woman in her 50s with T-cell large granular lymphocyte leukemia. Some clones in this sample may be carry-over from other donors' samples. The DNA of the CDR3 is TGTGCCAGCAGTTGGGGGGGGGTGGATAGCAATCAGCCCCAGCATTTT. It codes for CASSWGGVDSNQPQHF.